One and the same sample provided the 11 T cell receptor beta chains below, sequenced in a study of T cells in Graves' hyperthyroidism and ophthalmopathy. RNA transcripts provided the source from which TCR beta CDR3 regions were amplified. The primer set for the first-round RT-PCR of the TCR CDR3 was HTBI. From the multiplex PCR reads, TCRdb called clonotypes with MiXCR, one entry per CDR3 protein. Here the sample spans under 300,000 distinct CDR3 sequences, roughly 13% being singletons. The sample comprised blood. The source is a woman younger than 45 with Graves' hyperthyroidism that later progressed to Graves' ophthalmopathy.

This clonotype was seen repeatedly, ten times or more. The rearrangement joins TRBV29-1 to TRBJ2-7, with D unclear. The V and J ends lost 0 bases and 1 base respectively, with 7 bases between them. CDR1 SQVTM and CDR2 ANQGSEA come from the germline V gene. The CDR3 covers 13 residues. The CDR3 loop reads CSVEEGGSYEQYF. In nucleotides, the CDR3 is TGCAGCGTTGAAGAGGGTGGATCCTACGAGCAGTACTTC.

This clonotype was observed many times. CDR3 in DNA: TGCGCCAGCAGCCAGGGGCTAGCTAACTATGGCTACACCTTC. Amino acids: CASSQGLANYGYTF. V usage is TRBV5-1 and J usage is TRBJ1-2, with D possibly being TRBD1 (6 bases). Germline V CDR1 and CDR2: SGHRS, YFSETQ. The CDR3 has 14 amino acids. V was trimmed by 4 bases and J by 0 bases, leaving 10 bases between them.

This clonotype has ten or more counts. This chain uses TRBV9 with TRBJ1-6; 8 bases agree with TRBD1. Germline V gene lookup returns CDR1 SGDLS and CDR2 YYNGEE. The trim removed 4 bases at V and 7 bases at J, leaving 7 bases unmatched. The CDR3 covers 15 residues. The CDR3 sequence is CASSKTTGENSPLHF. The CDR3 nucleotides read TGTGCCAGCAGCAAAACGACAGGGGAGAATTCACCCCTCCACTTT.

CDR3 sequence (DNA): TGTGCCAGTAGATCCGGCGGGGCCGTGACTGAAGCTTTCTTT. Amino acids: CASRSGGAVTEAFF. The chain links TRBV19 to TRBJ1-1, with D perhaps TRBD1 (5 bases). Germline lookup yields CDR1 LNHDA and CDR2 SQIVND (reference sequence). The CDR3 is 14 amino acids. Trimming pared 6 bases from V and 5 bases from J, leaving 16 bases between.

V and J are TRBV14 and TRBJ2-3, with TRBD2 as a possible D gene (5 bases). The CDR3 sequence is 15 residues long. Germline loops: CDR1 SGHDN, CDR2 FVKESK. Trimming pared 3 bases from V and 2 bases from J, leaving 12 bases between. CDR3 sequence: CASSQGAFITDTQYF. CDR3 coding DNA: TGTGCCAGCAGCCAGGGAGCCTTCATCACAGATACGCAGTATTTT.

This clonotype was recorded at least ten times. This chain links TRBV28 with TRBJ1-5; 10 bases are shared with TRBD1. This CDR3 contains 14 residues. CDR1 is MDHEN, CDR2 SYDVKM, per germline. With V trimmed by 7 bases and J by 5 bases, 5 bases remained unmatched. In DNA form, the CDR3 reads TGTGCCAGCAACACCGGGACAGGGGATCAGCCCCAGCATTTT. Protein product: CASNTGTGDQPQHF.

This clonotype was seen many times. The chain has TRBV7-2 and TRBJ2-3; no reliable D call. The CDR3 has 15 residues. Germline assignment: CDR1 SGHTA and CDR2 FQGNSA. Trimming removed 1 base at V and 6 bases at J, with 14 bases between. The CDR3 nucleotides are TGTGCCAGCAGCTTAGGAGGTGGCGGAGTGGATACGCAGTATTTT. This sequence encodes CASSLGGGGVDTQYF.

This clonotype has ten or more counts. DNA for the CDR3: TGTGCCAGCAGTTTAGTCAGGGGATGGGATCAGCCCCAGCATTTT. It specifies CASSLVRGWDQPQHF. The rearrangement joins TRBV27 to TRBJ1-5, with a tentative D call TRBD1 (6 bases). CDR1 MNHEY and CDR2 SMNVEV come from the germline V gene (reference sequence). Trimming cost V 2 bases and J 5 bases, with 13 bases left between them. This CDR3 contains 15 residues.

In this sample, this clonotype turned up many times. The chain joins TRBV29-1 to TRBJ2-2; D gene uncertain. This CDR3 has 15 residues. Trimming pared 2 bases from V and 6 bases from J, leaving 16 bases between. Germline V gene sequence: CDR1 SQVTM, CDR2 ANQGSEA. CDR3 residues: CSVEKLDSVAGELFF. CDR3 coding DNA: TGCAGCGTTGAAAAACTGGATTCTGTGGCCGGGGAGCTGTTTTTT.

This clonotype was seen many times. This chain connects TRBV28 to TRBJ2-1; D is undetermined. The V gene lost 4 bases and the J gene lost 6 bases, with 13 bases spanning the gap. The length of the CDR3 is 14 residues. Germline V gives CDR1 MDHEN, CDR2 SYDVKM. The CDR3 region is CASSYLNGLNEQFF. CDR3 in DNA: TGTGCCAGCAGTTACCTTAACGGCCTCAATGAGCAGTTCTTC.

This clonotype was detected ten times or more. The junction does not match germline at one end; this may be a read error. The V gene is TRBV11-2, the J gene TRBJ2-2; possibly TRBD1 for D (5 bases). Germline CDR1 reads SGHAT; CDR2 reads FQNNGV. This CDR3 comprises 16 residues. CDR3 nucleotide sequence: TGTGCCAGCAGCTTAGCAGGGATGACGAATACCGGGGAGCTGTTTTTT. Protein: CASSLAGMTNTGELFF.